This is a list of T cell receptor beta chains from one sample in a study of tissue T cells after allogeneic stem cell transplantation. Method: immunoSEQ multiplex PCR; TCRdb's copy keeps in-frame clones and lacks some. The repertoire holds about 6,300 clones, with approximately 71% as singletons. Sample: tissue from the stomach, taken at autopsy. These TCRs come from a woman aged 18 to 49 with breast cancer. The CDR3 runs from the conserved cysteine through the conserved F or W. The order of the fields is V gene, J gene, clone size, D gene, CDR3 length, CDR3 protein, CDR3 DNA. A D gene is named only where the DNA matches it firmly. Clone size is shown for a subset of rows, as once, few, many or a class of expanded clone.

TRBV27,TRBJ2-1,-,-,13,CASSFGSWDGQFF,TGTGCCAGCAGTTTTGGTTCGTGGGACGGGCAGTTCTTC
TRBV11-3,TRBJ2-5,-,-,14,CASSLGRPGETQYF,TGTGCCAGCTCCCTAGGGCGGCCGGGGGAGACCCAGTACTTC
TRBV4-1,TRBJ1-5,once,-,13,CASSPTIWEPQHF,TGCGCCAGCAGCCCTACTATCTGGGAGCCCCAGCATTTT
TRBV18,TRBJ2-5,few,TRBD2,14,CASSPGLAVETQYF,TGTGCCAGCTCACCGGGACTAGCGGTAGAGACCCAGTACTTC
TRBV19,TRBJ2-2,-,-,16,CASSIGPRRDTGELFF,TGTGCCAGTAGTATAGGACCTAGGCGAGACACCGGGGAGCTGTTTTTT
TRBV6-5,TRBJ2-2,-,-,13,CASSYSIGGELFF,TGTGCCAGCAGTTACTCGATAGGCGGGGAGCTGTTTTTT
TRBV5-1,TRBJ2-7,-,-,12,CASSLQGNEQYF,TGCGCCAGCAGCTTACAGGGAAACGAGCAGTACTTC
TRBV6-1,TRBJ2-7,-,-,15,CASSEDAGGFYEQYF,TGTGCCAGCAGTGAAGATGCAGGTGGTTTTTACGAGCAGTACTTC
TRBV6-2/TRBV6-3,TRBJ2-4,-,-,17,CASSYSDRAAAKNIQYF,TGTGCCAGCAGTTACTCAGACCGGGCAGCGGCCAAAAACATTCAGTACTTC
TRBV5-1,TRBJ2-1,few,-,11,CASSADQEQFF,TGCGCCAGCAGCGCGGACCAAGAGCAGTTCTTC
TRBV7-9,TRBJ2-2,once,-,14,CASSLAGATGELFF,TGTGCCAGCAGCTTAGCCGGCGCCACCGGGGAGCTGTTTTTT
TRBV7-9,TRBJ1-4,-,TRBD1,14,CASSQGASYEKLFF,TGTGCCAGCAGCCAGGGGGCTTCGTATGAAAAACTGTTTTTT
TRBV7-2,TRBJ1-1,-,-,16,CASSLLPRGMNTEAFF,TGTGCCAGCAGCTTACTTCCGCGAGGTATGAACACTGAAGCTTTCTTT
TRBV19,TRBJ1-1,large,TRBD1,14,CASRRQGPYTEAFF,TGTGCCAGTAGACGACAGGGACCGTACACTGAAGCTTTCTTT
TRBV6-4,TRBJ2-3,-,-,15,CASSDGTADTDTQYF,TGTGCCAGCAGTGACGGGACGGCCGACACAGATACGCAGTATTTT
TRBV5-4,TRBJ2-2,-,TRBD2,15,CASSLSGGATGELFF,TGTGCCAGCAGCTTGAGCGGGGGGGCCACCGGGGAGCTGTTTTTT
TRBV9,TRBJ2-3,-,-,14,CASSVEGSTDTQYF,TGTGCCAGCAGCGTCGAGGGTAGCACAGATACGCAGTATTTT
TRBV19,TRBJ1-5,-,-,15,CASSILEGSNQPQHF,TGTGCCAGTAGTATATTGGAGGGAAGCAATCAGCCCCAGCATTTT
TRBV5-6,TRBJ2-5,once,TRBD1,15,CASSLDRGLRETQYF,TGTGCCAGCAGCTTGGACAGGGGGCTTAGGGAGACCCAGTACTTC
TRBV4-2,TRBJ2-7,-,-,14,CASSQAGRQDEQYF,TGTGCCAGCAGCCAAGCAGGACGTCAGGACGAGCAGTACTTC
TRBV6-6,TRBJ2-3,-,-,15,CASSPSAGARDTQYF,TGTGCCAGCAGCCCCTCTGCGGGGGCAAGGGATACGCAGTATTTT
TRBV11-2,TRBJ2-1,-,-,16,CASSLDLAGTKNEQFF,TGTGCCAGCAGCTTAGATCTCGCGGGAACGAAAAATGAGCAGTTCTTC
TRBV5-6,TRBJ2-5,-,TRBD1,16,CASSSFGQGDSETQYF,TGTGCCAGCAGCTCCTTCGGACAGGGGGATTCGGAGACCCAGTACTTC
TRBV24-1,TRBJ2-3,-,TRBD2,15,CATSDGGLAADTQYF,TGTGCCACCAGTGATGGAGGACTAGCTGCAGATACGCAGTATTTT
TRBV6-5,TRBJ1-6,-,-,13,CAIQQGRNGPLHF,TGTGCCATTCAACAGGGTAGAAATGGACCCCTCCACTTT
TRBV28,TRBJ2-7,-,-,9,CANPYEQYF,TGTGCCAACCCCTACGAGCAGTACTTC
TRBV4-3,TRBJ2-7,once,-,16,CASSRGGGTGFYEQYF,TGCGCCAGCAGCCGGGGCGGGGGGACAGGGTTCTACGAGCAGTACTTC
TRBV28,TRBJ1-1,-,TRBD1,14,CASTPGTGGTEAFF,TGTGCCAGCACCCCCGGGACAGGAGGCACTGAAGCTTTCTTT
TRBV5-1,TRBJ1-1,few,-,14,CASSLEEGSTEAFF,TGCGCCAGCAGCTTGGAAGAAGGTTCCACTGAAGCTTTCTTT
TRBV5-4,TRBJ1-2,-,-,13,CASSFAETGGYTF,TGTGCCAGCAGCTTTGCGGAGACTGGTGGCTACACCTTC
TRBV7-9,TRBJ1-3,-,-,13,CASRGTVGNTIYF,TGTGCCAGCAGGGGGACCGTCGGAAACACCATATATTTT
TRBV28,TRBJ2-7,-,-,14,CAISTSTPRGEQYF,TGTGCCATCAGCACTTCGACCCCAAGGGGCGAGCAGTACTTC
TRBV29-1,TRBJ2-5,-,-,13,CSVGGDRGETQYF,TGCAGCGTTGGCGGGGATCGGGGAGAGACCCAGTACTTC